The 14 T cell receptor beta chains in this list originate from one sample, sequenced in a study of T cell repertoires in aging, cancer and after chemotherapy. Rearranged V-D-J TRB sequences were amplified with a mixed TRB-A/B primer pool. From the multiplex PCR reads, TCRdb called clonotypes with MiXCR, one entry per CDR3 protein. The data hold 10,000 to 15,000 distinct CDR3 sequences, with less than 40% observed a single time. Peripheral blood genomic DNA, not sorted cells or RNA, was the template. Material: blood. These receptors all come from a human donor in good health. The donor label of this sample is uncertain.

The chain uses TRBV19 and TRBJ1-5; 8 nucleotides agree with TRBD1. The trim removed 2 bases at V and 0 bases at J, leaving 3 bases unmatched. The CDR3 is made up of 16 amino acids. The germline CDR1 and CDR2 sequences are LNHDA and SQIVND (reference sequence). The CDR3 protein is CASSIQGALSNQPQHF. As DNA, the CDR3 is TGTGCCAGTAGTATACAGGGGGCCCTTAGCAATCAGCCCCAGCATTTT.

The chain recombines TRBV19 with TRBJ1-2; D unresolved. Germline V lookup: CDR1 LNHDA, CDR2 SQIVND (reference sequence). V was pared by 6 bases and J by 2 bases, with 13 bases between. The CDR3 totals 14 residues. The CDR3 nucleotides are TGTGCCAGTAGGCCAACGGGAGAGAACTATGGCTACACCTTC. Protein: CASRPTGENYGYTF.

This clonotype was picked up a small number of times. This rearrangement joins TRBV6-6 to TRBJ2-5; 8 positions match TRBD1. The CDR3 spans 15 residues. J was trimmed by 5 bases and V by 6 bases; bases with no gene match: 11. CDR1 MNHNY and CDR2 SVGAGI come from the germline V gene (reference sequence). The CDR3 bases are TGTGCCAGCAGGCGACCCCAGGGGGCGAGGGAGACCCAGTACTTC. This translates into CASRRPQGARETQYF.

The chain recombines TRBV6-2 or TRBV6-3 with TRBJ2-7; D uncertain. The germline gives CDR1 MNHEY, CDR2 SVGEGT. CDR3 size: 13 residues. V dropped 4 bases and J dropped 1 base, with 8 bases sitting between them. This CDR3 is CASSSPVSYEQYF. The DNA for the CDR3 is TGTGCCAGCAGTTCTCCCGTTTCCTACGAGCAGTACTTC.

The chain employs TRBV12-3 or TRBV12-4 and TRBJ2-3; D may be TRBD2 (6 bases). Trimming left V 5 bases short and J 0 bases short, with 9 bases between. The CDR3 totals 14 residues. DNA of the CDR3: TGTGCCAGCAGTGAGCGGGCTAGCACAGATACGCAGTATTTT. This codes for CASSERASTDTQYF.

This clonotype is termed medium-sized. The chain joins TRBV27 to TRBJ1-6; TRBD1 agrees at 10 bases. CDR1 and CDR2 from the germline V gene are MNHEY and SMNVEV (reference sequence). Losses at the gene ends were 4 bases for V and 8 bases for J; bases not matched to a gene: 8. This CDR3 spans 16 amino acids. This chain's CDR3 is CASSSSTGGGYSPLHF. The CDR3 DNA is TGTGCCAGCAGTTCATCGACAGGGGGCGGATATTCACCCCTCCACTTT.

The CDR3 coding sequence is TGTGCCAGCAGTGGGACTCCAGACAGCACAGATACGCAGTATTTT. This sequence encodes CASSGTPDSTDTQYF. V gene TRBV6-4 combines with J gene TRBJ2-3, with D tentatively TRBD2 (5 bases). Trimming removed 4 bases from V and 0 bases from J, with 11 bases in between. The CDR3 contains 15 residues. From germline, CDR1 is MRHNA and CDR2 SNTAGT.

This chain uses TRBV19 with TRBJ2-2; D call uncertain. Per germline, CDR1 LNHDA and CDR2 SQIVND (reference sequence). This CDR3 spans 12 amino acids. Trimming removed 11 bases from V and 4 bases from J, with 11 bases in between. CDR3 sequence (DNA): TGTGCCTGGGGTCGGGTCACCGGGGAGCTGTTTTTT. Amino acids: CAWGRVTGELFF.

This clonotype was seen only a few times. The genes are TRBV5-4 and TRBJ1-1, with 7 bases lining up with TRBD1. Germline V gene lookup returns CDR1 SGHNT and CDR2 YYREEE (reference sequence). The V segment lost 4 bases and the J segment 4 bases; nucleotides outside the gene matches: 4. The CDR3 extends over 13 amino acids. The CDR3: CASSQDRATEAFF. The CDR3 region has the DNA TGTGCCAGCAGCCAAGACAGGGCCACTGAAGCTTTCTTT.

The chain joins TRBV14 to TRBJ2-1; TRBD2 aligns across 10 bases. The V gene's germline CDR1 is SGHDN and CDR2 FVKESK. This CDR3 spans 15 amino acids. V shed 4 bases and J 5 bases; nucleotides not matched to a gene: 5. DNA for the CDR3: TGTGCCAGCAGCCTAAGCGGGAGGGCCAACAATGAGCAGTTCTTC. Protein sequence: CASSLSGRANNEQFF.

This clonotype is judged medium-sized. CDR3: CASSPAGGYNEQFF. The CDR3, as DNA: TGCGCCAGCAGCCCAGCGGGGGGGTACAATGAGCAGTTCTTC. The gene calls are TRBV5-1 and TRBJ2-1, with TRBD2 matching over 10 bases. V shed 4 bases, J shed 4 bases, and the junction held 2 bases outside the gene matches. This CDR3 is 14 amino acids long. Germline V gene data show CDR1 as SGHRS and CDR2 as YFSETQ.

The V gene is TRBV5-6, the J gene TRBJ2-6; possible D gene TRBD2, 5 bases. V was clipped by 0 bases and J by 0 bases, with 13 bases between them. The length of the CDR3 is 18 residues. Per the germline V gene, CDR1 is SGHDT and CDR2 is YYEEEE. CDR3 sequence (DNA): TGTGCCAGCAGCTTGGCTGTGACTGGGAGCTCTGGGGCCAACGTCCTGACTTTC. Its translation: CASSLAVTGSSGANVLTF. Full variable domain (remainder filled in from reference TRBV5-6 and TRBJ2-6): DAGVTQSPTHLIKTRGQQVTLRCSPKSGHDTVSWYQQALGQGPQFIFQYYEEEERQRGNFPDRFSGHQFPNYSSELNVNALLLGDSALYLCASSLAVTGSSGANVLTFGAGSRLTVL.

V is TRBV7-2 and J is TRBJ2-1; D perhaps matches TRBD2 (5 bases). Looked up from germline, CDR1 is SGHTA and CDR2 is FQGNSA. V was cut by 4 bases and J by 9 bases, with 10 bases left in between. The CDR3 is 12 residues long. The CDR3 DNA sequence: TGTGCCAGCAGCTATAGGGCGGGTGAGCAGTTCTTC. Translating gives CASSYRAGEQFF.

By share, this clonotype counts as medium-sized (0.01 to 0.1%). The chain carries TRBV19 and TRBJ2-7; 10 positions match TRBD1. This CDR3 has 15 amino acids. Germline V CDR1 and CDR2: LNHDA, SQIVND (reference sequence). Trimming removed 1 base from V and 3 bases from J; junction bases left unmatched: 3. The CDR3 nucleotides read TGTGCCAGTAGTATAGGGGGACAGGGGTACTACGAGCAGTACTTC. It specifies CASSIGGQGYYEQYF.